This T cell receptor beta chain stems from a study of radiation and T cells in renal cell carcinoma. V gave up 5 bases and J gave up 5 bases, with 13 bases separating them. The germline CDR1 and CDR2 sequences are SGHAT and FQNNGV. The CDR3 runs to 15 residues. This clone came up a few times. Sequencing was performed with immunoSEQ multiplex PCR; in TCRdb, only in-frame clones are kept and a portion is missing. The sample lists around 22,000 clones; roughly 60% were seen once. Treatment reported: treatment-naive control, cytoreductive nephrectomy. Sequencing was performed on tumor tissue, taken from a patient whose treatment was nephrectomy without radiotherapy. V is TRBV11-2 and J is TRBJ1-6; D gene uncertain. The receptor's source is a middle-aged man with renal cell carcinoma. CDR3 residues: CASSPRTVNNSPLHF. CDR3 bases: TGTGCCAGCAGCCCCAGGACCGTAAATAATTCACCCCTCCACTTT.